The entry below describes one T cell receptor (beta chain). The antigen remains unidentified. This sample was taken from a study of T cell responses to AZD1222 COVID-19 vaccine. Findings and caveats of the study: AZD1222 recipients seropositive at baseline numbered only six. Two doses of AZD1222 preceded a rise in Spike-specific TCR breadth and depth.

Here immunoSEQ multiplex PCR was the method, and the copy in TCRdb shows in-frame clones only, minus some. The sample has about 180,000 clones, 85% to 95% seen once. Germline CDR1 and CDR2: MDHEN and SYDVKM. The CDR3 totals 17 residues. The V and J ends lost 2 bases and 4 bases, in that order; junction bases with no gene match: 9. The receptor was derived from an adult who received the AZD1222 COVID-19 vaccine. The chain is built from TRBV28 and TRBJ2-5; 11 bases match TRBD2. The sample was peripheral blood, taken 28 days after the second AZD1222 dose. In DNA, the CDR3 is TGTGCCAGCAGTTTAGGGACTAGCGGTATTGTAGCAGAGACCCAGTACTTC. Its protein product is CASSLGTSGIVAETQYF.